This entry lists 23 T cell receptor beta chains sequenced from one sample in a study of molecular identifiers for immune sequencing clone quantification. TCRdb reprocessed the PCR reads via MiXCR and lists one record per CDR3 protein. Of hundreds of thousands of distinct CDR3 sequences listed, 15% to 20% are singletons. Specimen: naive CD8+ T cells from blood, with Jurkat cell RNA spiked in. This sample's subset: FACS-sorted CD8+CD4-CCR7+CD45RA+ naive T cells. The receptors stem from a human donor in good health. Some libraries in this study had Jurkat cell RNA spiked in.

In this sample, this clonotype turned up many times. This chain uses TRBV7-9 with TRBJ2-1; D not resolved. The length of the CDR3 is 12 residues. V dropped 7 bases and J dropped 12 bases, with 16 bases sitting between them. Germline V gives CDR1 SEHNR, CDR2 FQNEAQ (reference sequence). The CDR3 protein is CASTIAIPGQFF. CDR3 bases: TGTGCCAGCACCATCGCTATCCCTGGGCAGTTCTTC.

In its sample, this clonotype was seen many times. J is TRBJ2-5 and V is TRBV12-3 or TRBV12-4; 8 nucleotides line up with TRBD2. The J segment lost 5 bases and the V segment lost 6 bases, leaving 5 bases of the junction unmatched. CDR3 length equals 13 residues. The CDR3 DNA is TGTGCCAGCAGAAATAGCGGGGAGGAGACCCAGTACTTC. This gives the protein CASRNSGEETQYF.

The table lists this clonotype with many counts. This rearrangement joins TRBV4-2 to TRBJ2-1; D remains unclear. In germline, CDR1 is LGHNA, CDR2 YNFKEQ. V was trimmed by 1 base and J by 7 bases, leaving 14 bases between them. The CDR3 is made up of 15 amino acids. CDR3 bases: TGTGCCAGCAGCCAAGTCGGCCTAGTCAGGAATGAGCAGTTCTTC. It encodes CASSQVGLVRNEQFF.

Many counts were recorded for this clonotype. The chain has TRBV24-1 and TRBJ2-5, with TRBD2 identical over 14 bases. This CDR3 is built from 17 residues. In germline, CDR1 is KGHDR, CDR2 SFDVKD. V gave up 4 bases and J gave up 1 base; unmatched junction bases: 4. CDR3 in amino acids: CATSEGGLAGVQETQYF. CDR3 nucleotides: TGTGCCACCAGTGAGGGGGGACTAGCGGGGGTCCAAGAGACCCAGTACTTC.

V and J are TRBV9 and TRBJ1-2, with D possibly matching TRBD1 (6 bases). Per the germline V gene, CDR1 is SGDLS and CDR2 is YYNGEE. CDR3 length equals 16 residues. Trimming stripped 0 bases from V and 2 bases from J, with 14 bases between. CDR3 nucleotides: TGTGCCAGCAGCGTAGGTTCACAGGGACCAAACTATGGCTACACCTTC. Residues: CASSVGSQGPNYGYTF.

This clonotype occurred many times. The chain combines TRBV7-9 with TRBJ1-1; D is unresolved. Trimming took off 1 base at V and 2 bases at J, with 8 bases between the two ends. The CDR3 covers 14 residues. Per the germline V gene, CDR1 is SEHNR and CDR2 is FQNEAQ (reference sequence). CDR3 bases: TGTGCCAGCAGCTTAGAAACAGCCAACACTGAAGCTTTCTTT. Residues: CASSLETANTEAFF.

This clonotype was seen only a few times. The chain couples TRBV5-6 to TRBJ1-1; D possibly corresponds to TRBD1 (6 bases). V dropped 2 bases and J dropped 6 bases, with 17 bases sitting between them. The CDR3 covers 15 residues. The germline V gene encodes CDR1 SGHDT and CDR2 YYEEEE. The DNA for the CDR3 is TGTGCCAGCAGCTTCGGGACGGGGGCCCGTCCTGAAGCTTTCTTT. It encodes CASSFGTGARPEAFF.

This clonotype occurred many times. The CDR3 is CASSTRDENYGYTF. The CDR3 DNA sequence: TGTGCCAGCAGTACCCGGGACGAAAACTATGGCTACACCTTC. This chain links TRBV2 with TRBJ1-2, with D maybe TRBD1 (5 bases). Trimming removed 5 bases at V and 2 bases at J, with 12 bases between. Germline loops: CDR1 SNHLY, CDR2 FYNNEI. The CDR3 runs 14 residues.

This clonotype was detected only a few times. The chain uses TRBV11-2 and TRBJ1-1; D not certain. V lost 0 bases to trimming and J lost 2 bases, with 10 bases between them. Germline loops: CDR1 SGHAT, CDR2 FQNNGV. There are 15 residues in the CDR3. CDR3 coding DNA: TGTGCCAGCAGCTTAGAAGCCTCGATCAACACTGAAGCTTTCTTT. Residues: CASSLEASINTEAFF. Together with reference TRBV11-2 and TRBJ1-1, the CDR3 gives the full variable domain: EAGVAQSPRYKIIEKRQSVAFWCNPISGHATLYWYQQILGQGPKLLIQFQNNGVVDDSQLPKDRFSAERLKGVDSTLKIQPAKLEDSAVYLCASSLEASINTEAFFGQGTRLTVV.

This chain links TRBV18 with TRBJ2-7; D not resolved. This CDR3 is built from 15 residues. Germline lookup yields CDR1 KGHSH and CDR2 LQKENI. The V end lost 1 base, the J end lost 2 bases, and 12 bases lay between the germline ends. This chain's CDR3 is CASSPQGGETYEQYF. The CDR3 DNA reads TGTGCCAGCTCACCACAGGGCGGTGAGACCTACGAGCAGTACTTC.

The chain has TRBV4-3 and TRBJ1-1; no clear D gene. This CDR3 is built from 16 residues. Germline CDR1 LGHNA, CDR2 YSLEER. Trimming left V 0 bases short and J 1 base short, with 12 bases between. The DNA for the CDR3 is TGCGCCAGCAGCCAAGATCGACTGCCTCCGAACACTGAAGCTTTCTTT. Translating gives CASSQDRLPPNTEAFF.

This clonotype was seen ten or more times. The chain recombines TRBV6-2 or TRBV6-3 with TRBJ1-5; possibly TRBD1 for D (5 bases). This CDR3 comprises 16 residues. V lost 2 bases to trimming and J lost 2 bases, with 13 bases between them. Germline V gene lookup returns CDR1 MNHEY and CDR2 SVGEGT. CDR3 nucleotide sequence: TGTGCCAGCAGTTACGAGGTCGGAGGGGGCAATCAGCCCCAGCATTTT. It is translated as CASSYEVGGGNQPQHF.

This clonotype was seen many times. The chain couples TRBV28 to TRBJ2-5, with 7 bases fitting TRBD2. Looked up from germline, CDR1 is MDHEN and CDR2 is SYDVKM. V was pared by 3 bases and J by 0 bases, with 7 bases of the junction left unmatched. The CDR3 loop spans 16 amino acids. This chain's CDR3 is CASSFSGSGYQETQYF. The CDR3 coding sequence is TGTGCCAGCAGTTTTTCAGGTAGCGGGTACCAAGAGACCCAGTACTTC.

This clonotype was recorded at least ten times. Written as DNA, the CDR3 is TGCGCCAGCAGCCAAGTTACAGACCAAGAGACCCAGTACTTC. Protein sequence: CASSQVTDQETQYF. The V gene is TRBV4-1, the J gene TRBJ2-5, with unresolved D. Per the germline V gene, CDR1 is MGHRA and CDR2 is YSYEKL. This CDR3 contains 14 residues. V lost 1 base and J 0 bases, leaving 6 bases between the germline ends.

This clonotype has a count of ten or more. The rearrangement links TRBV2 to TRBJ2-7; D unresolved. CDR3 length: 16 residues. Trimming left V 1 base short and J 0 bases short, with 13 bases between. Germline V gene data show CDR1 as SNHLY and CDR2 as FYNNEI. Here the CDR3 reads CASSEGVRRSSYEQYF. In nucleotides, the CDR3 is TGTGCCAGCAGTGAAGGCGTCAGAAGGAGCTCCTACGAGCAGTACTTC.

This clonotype was found many times. V usage is TRBV3-1 and J usage is TRBJ1-5; unclear D gene. This CDR3 has 15 amino acids. Trimming took off 0 bases at V and 3 bases at J, with 9 bases between the two ends. The germline gives CDR1 LGHDT, CDR2 YNNKEL (reference sequence). As DNA, the CDR3 is TGTGCCAGCAGCCAAGATTTTGGAGACAATCAGCCCCAGCATTTT. This codes for CASSQDFGDNQPQHF. The whole variable domain, remainder taken from reference TRBV3-1 and TRBJ1-5, is DTAVSQTPKYLVTQMGNDKSIKCEQNLGHDTMYWYKQDSKKFLKIMFSYNNKELIINETVPNRFSPKSPDKAHLNLHINSLELGDSAVYFCASSQDFGDNQPQHFGDGTRLSIL.

This clonotype occurred many times. The chain links TRBV2 to TRBJ1-6, with D possibly matching TRBD1 (5 bases). This CDR3 contains 15 residues. The ends were cut back, 6 bases at V and 10 bases at J, with 19 bases in the middle. CDR1 and CDR2 from the germline V gene are SNHLY and FYNNEI. The chain's CDR3 is CASSFQGDSGSPLHF. CDR3 DNA sequence: TGTGCCAGCAGCTTCCAGGGCGACTCGGGATCACCCCTCCACTTT. Full variable domain (missing parts from reference TRBV2 and TRBJ1-6): EPEVTQTPSHQVTQMGQEVILRCVPISNHLYFYWYRQILGQKVEFLVSFYNNEISEKSEIFDDQFSVERPDGSNFTLKIRSTKLEDSAMYFCASSFQGDSGSPLHFGNGTRLTVT.

This clonotype was observed many times. The chain links TRBV5-6 to TRBJ1-5, with no clear D. V was pared by 0 bases and J by 0 bases, with 4 bases between. The CDR3 loop spans 14 amino acids. The V gene's germline CDR1 is SGHDT and CDR2 YYEEEE. CDR3 DNA: TGTGCCAGCAGCTTGGAAAATAGCAATCAGCCCCAGCATTTT. Translating it yields CASSLENSNQPQHF.

This clonotype came up many times. The V gene is TRBV19, the J gene TRBJ1-5; no clear D. Germline assignment: CDR1 LNHDA and CDR2 SQIVND (reference sequence). Between the trimmed V and J ends, which lost 5 bases and 0 bases, there was a span of 11 bases. CDR3 length: 15 residues. This CDR3 reads CASSWQHYSNQPQHF. The CDR3 DNA follows: TGTGCCAGTAGTTGGCAGCACTATAGCAATCAGCCCCAGCATTTT.

This clonotype was observed a few times. This sequence joins TRBV25-1 and TRBJ2-3; perhaps TRBD2 as D (6 bases). This CDR3 is built from 19 residues. V was shortened by 8 bases and J by 1 base, with 28 bases between the two germline ends. Germline V gene sequence: CDR1 MGHDK, CDR2 SYGVNS. In nucleotides, the CDR3 is TGTGCCAGCTCCCCTCCGGAGGGGACGCAACCCGCGGGCACAGATACGCAGTATTTT. This gives the protein CASSPPEGTQPAGTDTQYF. Together with reference TRBV25-1 and TRBJ2-3, the CDR3 gives the full variable domain: EADIYQTPRYLVIGTGKKITLECSQTMGHDKMYWYQQDPGMELHLIHYSYGVNSTEKGDLSSESTVSRIRTEHFPLTLESARPSHTSQYLCASSPPEGTQPAGTDTQYFGPGTRLTVL.

About this clonotype: An end of the junction does not agree with germline; a read error may underlie this. DNA of the CDR3: TGTGCCAGCAGCTTAGCCGGGATCCAGGAGCTCTATTCGAACACCAGGGAGCTGCTTTTT. Encoded protein: CASSLAGIQELYSNTRELLF. This chain connects TRBV11-2 to TRBJ2-2; D is tentatively TRBD1 or TRBD2 (5 bases each). The CDR3 sequence is 20 residues long. CDR1 SGHAT and CDR2 FQNNGV come from the germline V gene.

With respect to this clonotype: Relative to the germline gene, one junction end is altered; a read error may explain this. The chain couples TRBV4-1 to TRBJ2-7; D unclear. CDR1 and CDR2 from the germline V gene are MGHRA and YSYEKL. The CDR3 spans 13 residues. CDR3 sequence: CASGQELFGEQYF. As DNA, the CDR3 is TGCGCCAGCGGCCAAGAGTTATTTGGCGAGCAGTACTTC.

The V gene is TRBV12-3 or TRBV12-4, the J gene TRBJ1-6; 10 bases match TRBD1. Trimming took 5 bases from V and 7 from J; bases not matched to a gene: 5. The CDR3 runs 15 residues. For the CDR3, the DNA is TGTGCCAGCAGTGGACAGGGGGTGAAGAATTCACCCCTCCACTTT. Amino acids: CASSGQGVKNSPLHF.